Following are 22 T cell receptor beta chains from one sample sequenced in a study of T-cell memory formation after mild COVID-19. TCRdb re-analysed the 5' RACE reads in MiXCR, keeping a single row per CDR3 protein. The sample carries roughly 40,000 distinct CDR3 sequences, around 6.1% recorded once. Sequencing used PBMCs or a T cell subset sorted from them (not recorded which). Source of these receptors: an adult who had mild COVID-19 (a few samples of this study predate the infection). Cell type and time point are not known.

This clonotype was counted between two and nine times. The rearrangement links TRBV15 to TRBJ2-1, with 9 nucleotides matching TRBD1. Losses at the gene ends were 4 bases for V and 2 bases for J; bases not matched to a gene: 3. CDR1 and CDR2 (germline): LNHNV, YYDKDF (reference sequence). CDR3 length equals 15 residues. In DNA form, the CDR3 reads TGTGCCACCAGCACCAGACAGGGGGCCTACAATGAGCAGTTCTTC. This sequence encodes CATSTRQGAYNEQFF.

This clonotype occurred many times. The genes are TRBV7-9 and TRBJ2-3; D ambiguous. Trimming cost V 0 bases and J 0 bases, with 4 bases left between them. Germline V gene sequence: CDR1 SEHNR, CDR2 FQNEAQ (reference sequence). The CDR3 runs 14 residues. This CDR3 reads CASSLAASTDTQYF. In nucleotides, the CDR3 is TGTGCCAGCAGCTTAGCAGCAAGCACAGATACGCAGTATTTT. The full variable domain, rest sourced from reference TRBV7-9 and TRBJ2-3, is DTGVSQNPRHKITKRGQNVTFRCDPISEHNRLYWYRQTLGQGPEFLTYFQNEAQLEKSRLLSDRFSAERPKGSFSTLEIQRTEQGDSAMYLCASSLAASTDTQYFGPGTRLTVL.

The chain couples TRBV7-8 to TRBJ2-3; D not certain. Germline CDR1 reads SGHVS; CDR2 reads FQNEAQ. V shed 2 bases and J shed 1 base, with 7 bases lying between them. The CDR3 length is 14 residues. The DNA of the CDR3 is TGTGCCAGCAGCTTAAGTGGGGGCACAGATACGCAGTATTTT. It is translated as CASSLSGGTDTQYF. Full variable domain (missing parts from reference TRBV7-8 and TRBJ2-3): GAGVSQSPRYKVAKRGQDVALRCDPISGHVSLFWYQQALGQGPEFLTYFQNEAQLDKSGLPSDRFFAERPEGSVSTLKIQRTQQEDSAVYLCASSLSGGTDTQYFGPGTRLTVL.

This clonotype was found many times. This chain links TRBV7-9 with TRBJ2-1; D gene uncertain. CDR3 size: 15 residues. V was clipped by 1 base and J by 5 bases, with 12 bases between them. Germline V gene data show CDR1 as SEHNR and CDR2 as FQNEAQ (reference sequence). The CDR3 DNA follows: TGTGCCAGCAGCTTAGTGGCGACGGAGAACAATGAGCAGTTCTTC. This codes for CASSLVATENNEQFF.

The table lists this clonotype with many counts. The rearrangement links TRBV25-1 to TRBJ2-1; D unclear. Germline V gene data show CDR1 as MGHDK and CDR2 as SYGVNS. CDR3 size: 11 residues. V was clipped by 4 bases and J by 4 bases, with 2 bases between them. CDR3 region: CASSAYNEQFF. The CDR3 DNA reads TGTGCCAGCAGTGCGTACAATGAGCAGTTCTTC.

This clonotype came up many times. This sequence joins TRBV9 and TRBJ1-5, with no clear D. Trimming stripped 0 bases from V and 1 base from J, with 8 bases between. This CDR3 region has 15 residues. The germline CDR1 and CDR2 sequences are SGDLS and YYNGEE. CDR3 amino acids: CASSVGTVSNQPQHF. CDR3 sequence (DNA): TGTGCCAGCAGCGTAGGAACAGTGAGCAATCAGCCCCAGCATTTT.

To note about this clonotype: This sequence may be a read error, since a much larger clone differs from it by one base. The chain joins TRBV12-3 or TRBV12-4 to TRBJ1-5; no clear D gene. The CDR3 is made up of 12 amino acids. Trimming took 9 bases from V and 10 from J, leaving 16 bases between them. This CDR3 is CARSPWGVPQHF. The CDR3 DNA follows: TGTGCCAGGAGTCCTTGGGGTGTACCCCAGCATTTT.

The chain joins TRBV2 to TRBJ2-2, with D possibly being TRBD1 (6 bases). The length of the CDR3 is 15 residues. Deletions cut 4 bases from V and 4 bases from J, with 13 bases between. Germline CDR1 reads SNHLY; CDR2 reads FYNNEI. Written as DNA, the CDR3 is TGTGCCAGCAGTGTTGGTCGAGGGGGCACCGGGGAGCTGTTTTTT. Translated: CASSVGRGGTGELFF.

The chain links TRBV7-2 to TRBJ1-5; possible D gene TRBD1, 5 bases. Per the germline V gene, CDR1 is SGHTA and CDR2 is FQGNSA. V was shortened by 1 base and J by 3 bases, with 10 bases between the two germline ends. The CDR3 loop spans 15 amino acids. CDR3 nucleotide sequence: TGTGCCAGCAGCTTAGTGGCAGGGACCAATCAGCCCCAGCATTTT. It codes for CASSLVAGTNQPQHF. Drawing the rest from reference TRBV7-2 and TRBJ1-5, the complete variable domain is GAGVSQSPSNKVTEKGKDVELRCDPISGHTALYWYRQSLGQGLEFLIYFQGNSAPDKSGLPSDRFSAERTGGSVSTLTIQRTQQEDSAVYLCASSLVAGTNQPQHFGDGTRLSIL.

In its sample, this clonotype was seen many times. The rearrangement joins TRBV24-1 to TRBJ2-5, with TRBD2 matching 14 bases. The J segment lost 5 bases and the V segment lost 5 bases, leaving 6 bases of the junction unmatched. The CDR3 extends over 16 amino acids. Per the germline V gene, CDR1 is KGHDR and CDR2 is SFDVKD. CDR3 DNA sequence: TGTGCCACCAGTGCCGGGACTAGCGGGGGTTTTGAGACCCAGTACTTC. Amino acid sequence: CATSAGTSGGFETQYF.

This clonotype was found many times. The chain employs TRBV20-1 and TRBJ2-1, with 7 bases that match TRBD1. The CDR3 covers 14 residues. Germline trimming cut 7 bases from V and 1 base from J; bases unmatched to any gene: 7. CDR1 and CDR2 from the germline V gene are DFQATT and SNEGSKA (reference sequence). The DNA of the CDR3 is TGCAGTGGACAGGGTACGAGATCCTACAATGAGCAGTTCTTC. Its protein is CSGQGTRSYNEQFF.

This clonotype was picked up a small number of times. The chain has TRBV5-1 and TRBJ1-2; TRBD1 is a possible D gene (5 bases). The CDR3 totals 13 residues. CDR1 is SGHRS and CDR2 is YFSETQ in the germline V gene. V lost 4 bases and J 2 bases, leaving 9 bases between the germline ends. The CDR3 sequence: CASSARDNYGYTF. CDR3 sequence (DNA): TGCGCCAGCAGCGCCAGGGACAACTATGGCTACACCTTC. The full variable domain, in which reference TRBV5-1 and TRBJ1-2 provide the parts outside the CDR3, is KAGVTQTPRYLIKTRGQQVTLSCSPISGHRSVSWYQQTPGQGLQFLFEYFSETQRNKGNFPGRFSGRQFSNSRSEMNVSTLELGDSALYLCASSARDNYGYTFGSGTRLTVV.

At least ten counts were recorded for this clonotype. The chain recombines TRBV12-3 or TRBV12-4 with TRBJ2-3; 9 bases agree with TRBD2. The ends lost 8 bases at V and 5 bases at J; junction bases unmatched: 8. CDR3 length: 14 amino acids. CDR3 loop: CASSAGTSRDTQYF. The CDR3 DNA sequence: TGTGCCAGCTCCGCCGGGACTAGCCGAGATACGCAGTATTTT.

This clonotype was detected many times. The chain recombines TRBV5-4 with TRBJ2-3, with D perhaps assigned TRBD1 or TRBD2 (6 bases each). CDR3 length: 14 amino acids. CDR1 SGHNT and CDR2 YYREEE come from the germline V gene (reference sequence). V lost 6 bases, J lost 4 bases, and 15 bases lay in between. DNA for the CDR3: TGTGCCAGCACCATAGTGGGGGGCCCAGATACGCAGTATTTT. Translated: CASTIVGGPDTQYF. The full variable domain, with the rest looked up from reference TRBV5-4 and TRBJ2-3, is ETGVTQSPTHLIKTRGQQVTLRCSSQSGHNTVSWYQQALGQGPQFIFQYYREEENGRGNFPPRFSGLQFPNYSSELNVNALELDDSALYLCASTIVGGPDTQYFGPGTRLTVL.

This clonotype was recorded only once. V usage is TRBV4-1 and J usage is TRBJ1-2; D perhaps matches TRBD1 (6 bases). The CDR3 loop spans 14 amino acids. Germline V gives CDR1 MGHRA, CDR2 YSYEKL. The ends were cut back, 8 bases at V and 7 bases at J, with 20 bases in the middle. The CDR3 protein is CASGEVWGAPGYTF. In DNA, the CDR3 is TGCGCCAGCGGGGAGGTATGGGGGGCGCCTGGCTACACCTTC.

V is TRBV3-1 and J is TRBJ2-7; D may be TRBD1 (5 bases). Germline V gives CDR1 LGHDT, CDR2 YNNKEL (reference sequence). The CDR3 contains 13 residues. Trimming left V 1 base short and J 5 bases short, with 9 bases between. As DNA, the CDR3 is TGTGCCAGCAGCCAAGTTCAGGGTCACGAGCAGTACTTC. It is translated as CASSQVQGHEQYF.

This clonotype is categorized as medium-sized. The gene calls are TRBV5-1 and TRBJ2-7, with 7 bases aligning to TRBD2. This CDR3 has 13 amino acids. Germline V lookup: CDR1 SGHRS, CDR2 YFSETQ. V shed 5 bases, J shed 7 bases, and the junction held 9 bases outside the gene matches. As DNA, the CDR3 is TGCGCCAGCAGTTCTAGCGGCTCGGGGGAGCAGTACTTC. Its translation: CASSSSGSGEQYF.

In this sample, this clonotype turned up a few times. The gene calls are TRBV12-3 or TRBV12-4 and TRBJ2-2; D might be TRBD1 or TRBD2, each matching 6 bases. CDR3 length: 14 residues. V shed 5 bases and J shed 7 bases, with 14 bases lying between them. The CDR3 is CASSARGLGGELFF. The CDR3, as DNA: TGTGCCAGCAGTGCCAGGGGACTTGGCGGGGAGCTGTTTTTT.

This clonotype has a handful of counts. The chain couples TRBV21-1 to TRBJ2-1; the table's TRBD1 call for D was not verified on the DNA. TRBV21-1 is noted as a pseudogene. The CDR3 length is 13 residues. CDR3: CASSSSRGSEQFF. The DNA of the CDR3 is TGTGCCAGCAGCAGCTCCAGGGGCAGTGAGCAGTTCTTC.

This clonotype was seen many times. The CDR3 spells CASSSKYRDSTDTQYF. The DNA for the CDR3 is TGTGCCAGCAGCTCCAAGTACAGGGACAGCACAGATACGCAGTATTTT. The gene calls are TRBV7-6 and TRBJ2-3; the D gene is possibly TRBD1 (6 bases). Germline CDR1 SGHVS, CDR2 FNYEAQ. CDR3 length: 16 residues. Trimming stripped 4 bases from V and 0 bases from J, with 14 bases between.

In this sample, this clonotype turned up many times. The chain joins TRBV7-9 to TRBJ2-7; TRBD2 is a possible D gene (5 bases). The germline V and J ends were trimmed by 5 bases and 0 bases, with 11 bases remaining between them. In germline, CDR1 is SEHNR, CDR2 FQNEAQ (reference sequence). The length of the CDR3 is 14 residues. The chain's CDR3 is CASSLDGNSYEQYF. CDR3 DNA: TGTGCCAGCAGCCTGGACGGGAACTCCTACGAGCAGTACTTC.

The V and J genes are TRBV12-3 or TRBV12-4 and TRBJ1-2, with D tentatively TRBD1 (5 bases). V lost 5 bases and J 4 bases, leaving 17 bases between the germline ends. There are 15 residues in the CDR3. The CDR3, as DNA: TGTGCCAGCAGTGCGAACGCCAGGGTGGGCTATGGCTACACCTTC. It codes for CASSANARVGYGYTF.